The sequence of this T cell receptor (beta chain) was determined in a study of T cell repertoires and HLA-DP antigens. The wider study: DNA input averaged around 200 ng in sorted CD137+CD4+ and about 1,200 ng in pre-culture CD4+.

Untouched CD4+ T cells were isolated by negative selection, averaging about 98% purity. For pre-culture CD4+ samples, the target was 150,000 to 200,000 T cell genomes. Measured with immunoSEQ multiplex PCR; TCRdb has only the in-frame clones, and not every one. In the table there are about 110,000 clones, 92% of which are singletons. Germline CDR1 SGHRS, CDR2 YFSETQ. CDR3 length: 15 residues. V shed 1 base and J shed 1 base, with 11 bases lying between them. Note on this clone: Its antigen is currently unknown.

Study-level results: Average cumulative frequency of previously undetected clones was 36.3% against one allele and approximately 49% against the other.

The receptor was derived from a woman aged 18 to 35 in good health and CMV-seronegative. The V call is TRBV5-1, the J call TRBJ1-1; weak D call: TRBD1 (5 bases). Sequenced material: CD4+ T cells from PBMCs. For the CDR3, the DNA is TGCGCCAGCAGCTTGCTGGGGACCTCGAACACTGAAGCTTTCTTT. Translation: CASSLLGTSNTEAFF.